This T cell receptor beta chain was sequenced for a study of OX40 agonist ivuxolimab in advanced cancers. Study-level results: Still undetermined is the antigen specificity of the expanded peripheral T cells.

Sequencing used immunoSEQ multiplex PCR; TCRdb keeps in-frame clones, though not all of them. The sample has 75,000 to 80,000 clones, over 80% seen once. The CDR3 runs 15 residues. Trimming cost V 0 bases and J 2 bases; bases outside gene matches: 4. Per germline, CDR1 SGHRS and CDR2 YFSETQ. Comment on this clone: Its specificity is unknown.

The genes are TRBV5-1 and TRBJ2-7; 8 nucleotides agree with TRBD2. The sequence derives from an adult with an advanced solid tumor such as melanoma, head and neck, liver or kidney cancer. The specimen was CD4+ or CD8+ T cells sorted from blood, collected in a trial of the OX40 agonist ivuxolimab. The CDR3 nucleotides are TGCGCCAGCAGCTTGGGGACTAGCCCTACCTACGAGCAGTACTTC. The encoded protein is CASSLGTSPTYEQYF.